Each of the 11 T cell receptor beta chains below was sequenced from the same sample in a study of blood T cell repertoires in COVID-19. Profiling relied on immunoSEQ multiplex PCR, and the TCRdb table lists in-frame clones only, not all of them. The sample lists approximately 84,000 clones, more than 65% seen once, with roughly 16% in the top ten. Sequenced sample: peripheral blood. The receptor set was obtained from a human donor in a cohort sampled during active COVID-19.

This clone showed up just once. The chain joins TRBV5-1 to TRBJ2-5; 9 nucleotides match TRBD1. Germline loops: CDR1 SGHRS, CDR2 YFSETQ. Losses at the gene ends were 4 bases for V and 5 bases for J; bases not matched to a gene: 6. The CDR3 runs 14 residues. Written as DNA, the CDR3 is TGCGCCAGCAGCGTACAGGGGGCGCAGGAGACCCAGTACTTC. Translated, it gives CASSVQGAQETQYF.

This chain links TRBV5-1 with TRBJ1-2; tentatively, D is TRBD1 (5 bases). This CDR3 spans 12 amino acids. V was cut by 5 bases and J by 7 bases, with 12 bases left in between. Germline lookup yields CDR1 SGHRS and CDR2 YFSETQ. The DNA for the CDR3 is TGCGCCAGCAGGCAGGGCCTCCTTGGCTACACCTTC. Protein product: CASRQGLLGYTF.

The gene calls are TRBV7-3 and TRBJ1-1, with D tentatively TRBD1 (5 bases). The CDR3 spans 13 residues. CDR1 and CDR2 (germline): SGHTA, FQGTGA. V shed 2 bases and J shed 4 bases, with 8 bases lying between them. CDR3 nucleotide sequence: TGTGCCAGCAGCTTATCGACAGTCACTGAAGCTTTCTTT. The encoded protein is CASSLSTVTEAFF. Full variable domain (rest looked up from reference TRBV7-3 and TRBJ1-1): GAGVSQTPSNKVTEKGKYVELRCDPISGHTALYWYRQSLGQGPEFLIYFQGTGAADDSGLPNDRFFAVRPEGSVSTLKIQRTERGDSAVYLCASSLSTVTEAFFGQGTRLTVV.

V is TRBV9 and J is TRBJ2-2; TRBD2 aligns across 9 bases. CDR1 SGDLS and CDR2 YYNGEE come from the germline V gene. The CDR3 contains 19 residues. V shed 0 bases and J 7 bases; nucleotides not matched to a gene: 16. The CDR3 sequence is CASSVANAGGVVFGGELFF. The CDR3 nucleotides are TGTGCCAGCAGCGTAGCTAACGCGGGAGGGGTCGTATTCGGCGGGGAGCTGTTTTTT.

CDR3 residues: CAWRPQPGGRNTF. The CDR3 DNA reads TGTGCCTGGAGGCCCCAACCAGGAGGAAGGAACACCTTC. The chain carries TRBV30 and TRBJ1-2; no definite D call. This CDR3 is built from 13 residues. Germline CDR1 GTSNPN, CDR2 SVGIG (reference sequence). Trimming left V 3 bases short and J 12 bases short, with 20 bases between.

This clone has only a few counts. The chain couples TRBV4-1 to TRBJ2-3; 9 nucleotides line up with TRBD2. Germline CDR1 and CDR2: MGHRA and YSYEKL. The CDR3 covers 18 residues. J gave up 0 bases and V 0 bases, and 7 bases lay outside the gene matches. The CDR3 sequence is CASSQEAGGLTSTDTQYF. The DNA for the CDR3 is TGCGCCAGCAGCCAAGAAGCGGGAGGCTTAACTAGCACAGATACGCAGTATTTT.

The V and J genes are TRBV19 and TRBJ1-5; unclear D gene. Trimming took 3 bases from V and 4 from J, leaving 10 bases between them. Germline V gives CDR1 LNHDA, CDR2 SQIVND (reference sequence). The CDR3 is 14 amino acids. The CDR3 region is CASSIGARNQPQHF. CDR3 DNA sequence: TGTGCCAGTAGTATTGGAGCCCGTAATCAGCCCCAGCATTTT.

The chain employs TRBV12-3 or TRBV12-4 and TRBJ2-1, with TRBD2 as a possible D gene (5 bases). There are 13 residues in the CDR3. V gave up 3 bases and J gave up 10 bases, with 13 bases separating them. The CDR3: CASSLTATGEQFF. For the CDR3, the DNA is TGTGCCAGCAGTTTGACGGCAACGGGAGAGCAGTTCTTC.

The chain carries TRBV18 and TRBJ2-3; D gene unclear. Trimming took off 6 bases at V and 2 bases at J, with 9 bases between the two ends. This CDR3 spans 13 amino acids. The V gene's germline CDR1 is KGHSH and CDR2 LQKENI. CDR3 nucleotide sequence: TGTGCCAGCTCCCCAGGAGACACAGATACGCAGTATTTT. Protein product: CASSPGDTDTQYF.

This chain connects TRBV28 to TRBJ2-3, with TRBD1 matching over 8 bases. The CDR3 runs to 18 residues. The V and J ends lost 1 base and 5 bases, in that order; junction bases with no gene match: 14. The germline gives CDR1 MDHEN, CDR2 SYDVKM. Here the CDR3 reads CASSLYSQGAGLKDTQYF. The CDR3 coding sequence is TGTGCCAGCAGTTTATACTCTCAGGGGGCAGGATTAAAAGATACGCAGTATTTT.

CDR3 DNA: TGCGCCAGCAGCTTGGGACTAGTGGGCTTAAATGAGCAGTTCTTC. Its protein product is CASSLGLVGLNEQFF. V gene TRBV5-1 combines with J gene TRBJ2-1; a possible D gene is TRBD2 (6 bases). Germline CDR1 reads SGHRS; CDR2 reads YFSETQ. This CDR3 has 15 residues. V lost 0 bases to trimming and J lost 7 bases, with 14 bases between them.